This T cell receptor (beta chain) was obtained from a study of beta chain features in type 1 diabetes. CDR3 size: 13 residues. The trim removed 7 bases at V and 10 bases at J, leaving 6 bases unmatched. Per the germline V gene, CDR1 is LGHNT and CDR2 is FRNRAP. Worth noting for this clone: Antigen: not known.

Study-level results: The study notes PCR might favor shorter templates equally in patients and controls. Patients with Type 1 diabetes showed moderately but significantly shorter TCRB CDR3s in all four CD4+ subsets.

The sequenced template was cDNA made from the entire isolated RNA. The data were produced by immunoSEQ multiplex PCR, yet TCRdb's version contains in-frame clones alone and is incomplete. Of 400,000 or so clones in the sample, 10% to 15% were seen once. This TCR came from a young woman with type 1 diabetes. The rearrangement links TRBV12-5 to TRBJ2-5; 13 bases agree with TRBD2. Sequences were obtained from naive CD4+ T cells from blood. CDR3 sequence reads: CASVPGTSGVQYF. CDR3 DNA: TGTGCTAGTGTTCCCGGGACTAGCGGGGTCCAGTACTTC.